Below are 10 T cell receptor beta chains sequenced from a single sample in a study of technical replicates of blood from several donors. Here immunoSEQ multiplex PCR was the method, and the copy in TCRdb shows in-frame clones only, minus some. The sample shows fewer than 85,000 clones, roughly 92% of them seen only once. Sequenced material: T cells isolated from PBMCs. Receptors were obtained from a human donor in good health.

The V and J genes are TRBV10-2 and TRBJ1-2; D remains ambiguous. The V end lost 9 bases, the J end lost 5 bases, and 22 bases lay between the germline ends. Germline assignment: CDR1 WSHSY and CDR2 SAAADI. The CDR3 contains 15 residues. The CDR3 DNA reads as TGCGCCAGTAACGAACCCAAACACCGGACTTATGGCTACACCTTC. Amino acid sequence: CASNEPKHRTYGYTF.

The chain uses TRBV27 and TRBJ2-7; 7 nucleotides align to TRBD1. V shed 6 bases, J shed 3 bases, and the junction held 2 bases outside the gene matches. Germline V gene lookup returns CDR1 MNHEY and CDR2 SMNVEV (reference sequence). CDR3 size: 12 residues. In nucleotides, the CDR3 is TGTGCCAGCAGCCGGGACAGCTACGAGCAGTACTTC. The encoded protein is CASSRDSYEQYF.

The V call is TRBV2, the J call TRBJ2-7; TRBD1 matches at 8 bases. Germline CDR1 and CDR2: SNHLY and FYNNEI. The CDR3 loop spans 12 amino acids. Unmatched junction bases numbered 5, after V lost 4 bases and J lost 9 bases. DNA for the CDR3: TGTGCCAGCAGTGGAGGACAGGGAACGCAGTACTTC. This encodes CASSGGQGTQYF.

The rearrangement links TRBV25-1 to TRBJ1-2, with a weak D call TRBD1 (6 bases). V was cut by 1 base and J by 0 bases, with 9 bases left in between. CDR1 MGHDK and CDR2 SYGVNS come from the germline V gene. CDR3 length equals 15 residues. This CDR3 reads CASSESTGSNYGYTF. The CDR3, as DNA: TGTGCCAGCAGTGAATCCACAGGGTCTAACTATGGCTACACCTTC.

This clone was seen only once. V and J are TRBV4-3 and TRBJ2-1, with no clear D. Trimming removed 0 bases at V and 9 bases at J, with 9 bases between. This CDR3 is 13 amino acids long. Germline CDR1 is LGHNA and CDR2 is YSLEER. The CDR3 reads CASSQDRFLEQFF. Written as DNA, the CDR3 is TGCGCCAGCAGCCAAGACCGGTTCCTTGAGCAGTTCTTC.

This chain uses TRBV28 with TRBJ2-7; the D gene is possibly TRBD2 (5 bases). Per the germline V gene, CDR1 is MDHEN and CDR2 is SYDVKM. The CDR3 is 11 residues long. Trimming pared 5 bases from V and 3 bases from J, leaving 5 bases between. CDR3 region: CASSSGYEQYF. The CDR3 DNA reads TGTGCCAGCAGTAGCGGCTACGAGCAGTACTTC. Drawing the rest from reference TRBV28 and TRBJ2-7, the complete variable domain is DVKVTQSSRYLVKRTGEKVFLECVQDMDHENMFWYRQDPGLGLRLIYFSYDVKMKEKGDIPEGYSVSREKKERFSLILESASTNQTSMYLCASSSGYEQYFGPGTRLTVT.

V is TRBV4-1 and J is TRBJ2-7; 11 bases line up with TRBD1. V was pared by 4 bases and J by 3 bases, with 5 bases of the junction left unmatched. Germline assignment: CDR1 MGHRA and CDR2 YSYEKL. CDR3 length: 15 residues. CDR3 DNA: TGCGCCAGCAGCCCGGGACAGGGGGGGTTCTACGAGCAGTACTTC. Amino acid sequence: CASSPGQGGFYEQYF.

As regards this clone: At the DNA level, this CDR3 is encoded by other sequences in the same sample as well. The chain is built from TRBV6-4 and TRBJ2-5; the D gene is possibly TRBD2 (6 bases). Germline V gene sequence: CDR1 MRHNA, CDR2 SNTAGT. The CDR3 totals 13 residues. V shed 5 bases and J shed 2 bases, with 9 bases lying between them. The DNA for the CDR3 is TGTGCCAGCAGTCGGGACTTACAAGAGACCCAGTACTTC. Translating gives CASSRDLQETQYF.

Written as DNA, the CDR3 is TGTGCCAGCAGTCAACGGACTAGAACCTACGAGCAGTACTTC. Its protein product is CASSQRTRTYEQYF. This sequence joins TRBV6-5 and TRBJ2-7, with 7 bases identical to TRBD2. This CDR3 is 14 amino acids long. V was pared by 5 bases and J by 2 bases, with 6 bases of the junction left unmatched. CDR1 MNHEY and CDR2 SVGAGI come from the germline V gene.

The V call is TRBV30, the J call TRBJ1-1, with 10 bases matching TRBD1. The ends lost 2 bases at V and 5 bases at J; junction bases unmatched: 2. Germline V gene lookup returns CDR1 GTSNPN and CDR2 SVGIG (reference sequence). The CDR3 runs 13 residues. The CDR3 spells CAWSRTGGTEAFF. CDR3 nucleotide sequence: TGTGCCTGGAGTAGGACAGGGGGGACTGAAGCTTTCTTT.